Below are 25 T cell receptor beta chains sequenced from a single sample in a study of a mutant IDH1 vaccine in newly diagnosed glioma. The sample's time point: baseline, week 1 (first vaccination visit). The treatment: pre-vaccination baseline after standard-of-care therapy. Sequencing used immunoSEQ multiplex PCR; TCRdb keeps in-frame clones, though not all of them. This table has approximately 52,000 clones, around 80% appearing once. This material consisted of PBMCs, taken from a glioma patient treated with radiotherapy, temozolomide or both. These receptors came from a woman in her 40s with glioma.

The chain recombines TRBV5-4 with TRBJ2-5, with unresolved D. Germline loops: CDR1 SGHNT, CDR2 YYREEE (reference sequence). The CDR3 spans 16 residues. V gave up 0 bases and J gave up 3 bases, with 15 bases separating them. The DNA for the CDR3 is TGTGCCAGCAGCTTGGAGATTGGCGGTGGGAAAGAGACCCAGTACTTC. Its translation is CASSLEIGGGKETQYF.

The genes are TRBV7-9 and TRBJ1-2, with D possibly being TRBD1 (6 bases). The CDR3 loop spans 14 amino acids. Germline CDR1 SEHNR, CDR2 FQNEAQ (reference sequence). V was cut by 5 bases and J by 2 bases, with 12 bases left in between. In DNA form, the CDR3 reads TGTGCCAGCAGCGCGGACAGAATCAACTATGGCTACACCTTC. Its translation: CASSADRINYGYTF.

The chain carries TRBV13 and TRBJ2-5, with TRBD2 identical over 10 bases. J lost 4 bases, V lost 2 bases, and 4 bases had no gene match. This CDR3 comprises 15 residues. CDR1 is PRHDT and CDR2 is FYEKMQ in the germline V gene (reference sequence). For the CDR3, the DNA is TGTGCCAGCAGCTTAAGACTAGCGGGTCTAGAGACCCAGTACTTC. Its translation: CASSLRLAGLETQYF.

This clone was counted between two and nine times. This chain links TRBV25-1 with TRBJ1-2; possibly TRBD1 for D (5 bases). Germline loops: CDR1 MGHDK, CDR2 SYGVNS. The V end was cut by 2 bases, the J end by 8 bases, with 15 bases between. The CDR3 runs 14 residues. CDR3: CASSEGHSPEGYTF. In nucleotides, the CDR3 is TGTGCCAGCAGTGAAGGACACTCACCCGAAGGCTACACCTTC.

V gene TRBV4-1 combines with J gene TRBJ2-7; D is possibly TRBD1 (6 bases). Trimming left V 3 bases short and J 2 bases short, with 14 bases between. This CDR3 contains 15 residues. Looked up from germline, CDR1 is MGHRA and CDR2 is YSYEKL. The CDR3 loop is CASSQVPGTTYEQYF. DNA for the CDR3: TGCGCCAGCAGCCAGGTTCCCGGGACAACCTACGAGCAGTACTTC.

This rearrangement joins TRBV19 to TRBJ2-4, with 9 bases fitting TRBD1. The V segment lost 4 bases and the J segment 8 bases; nucleotides outside the gene matches: 6. Germline CDR1 reads LNHDA; CDR2 reads SQIVND (reference sequence). This CDR3 is built from 14 residues. The CDR3 nucleotides are TGTGCCAGTAGTAAGGGACAGGGAGTATACATTCAGTACTTC. Its translation is CASSKGQGVYIQYF.

V and J are TRBV11-2 and TRBJ2-3, with D hard to call. V lost 2 bases and J lost 4, with 1 base in between. The germline CDR1 and CDR2 sequences are SGHAT and FQNNGV. The CDR3 has 11 residues. Here the CDR3 DNA reads TGTGCCAGCAGCTTATCAGATACGCAGTATTTT. Its translation is CASSLSDTQYF.

The V gene is TRBV11-1, the J gene TRBJ1-5, with a possible D match to TRBD1 (6 bases). The germline V gene has CDR1 SGHAT and CDR2 FQDESV (reference sequence). With 0 bases removed from V and 0 bases from J, the gap between germline ends came to 18 bases. The CDR3 has 19 residues. This CDR3 reads CASSLAPRVTGYSNQPQHF. As DNA, the CDR3 is TGTGCCAGCAGCTTAGCCCCCAGAGTGACAGGATATAGCAATCAGCCCCAGCATTTT. Supplemented by reference TRBV11-1 and TRBJ1-5, the full variable domain reads EAEVAQSPRYKITEKSQAVAFWCDPISGHATLYWYRQILGQGPELLVQFQDESVVDDSQLPKDRFSAERLKGVDSTLKIQPAELGDSAMYLCASSLAPRVTGYSNQPQHFGDGTRLSIL.

This chain joins TRBV27 and TRBJ1-2, with 7 bases fitting TRBD1. The CDR3 has 16 amino acids. J gave up 2 bases and V 6 bases, and 12 bases lay outside the gene matches. CDR1 and CDR2 from the germline V gene are MNHEY and SMNVEV (reference sequence). DNA for the CDR3: TGTGCCAGCAGCCTAATCGGACAGGAGGAAAACTATGGCTACACCTTC. Protein sequence: CASSLIGQEENYGYTF.

This clone was counted a few times. The J gene is TRBJ1-5, the V gene TRBV7-6; 7 nucleotides agree with TRBD1. J lost 7 bases, V lost 1 base, and 1 base had no gene match. This CDR3 is 13 amino acids long. Germline V gives CDR1 SGHVS, CDR2 FNYEAQ. CDR3 DNA: TGTGCCAGCAGCTTAGGGGACAGCCAGCCCCAGCATTTT. Its protein is CASSLGDSQPQHF.

The chain combines TRBV9 with TRBJ2-5; either TRBD1 or TRBD2 may supply D (6 bases each). The CDR3 is 14 amino acids. Deletions cut 1 base from V and 3 bases from J, with 10 bases between. From germline, CDR1 is SGDLS and CDR2 YYNGEE. The CDR3 here is CASSVRGAEETQYF. Here the CDR3 DNA reads TGTGCCAGCAGCGTAAGGGGGGCGGAAGAGACCCAGTACTTC.

The chain combines TRBV6-5 with TRBJ1-1; D gene uncertain. This CDR3 is 16 amino acids long. Germline V gene data show CDR1 as MNHEY and CDR2 as SVGAGI. Trimming left V 0 bases short and J 4 bases short, with 15 bases between. This CDR3 is CASSYSSAGIGTEAFF. The CDR3 DNA is TGTGCCAGCAGTTACTCCTCGGCCGGGATCGGCACTGAAGCTTTCTTT.

A single count supports this clone. The rearrangement links TRBV9 to TRBJ2-1; 9 bases match TRBD2. V shed 1 base and J 4 bases; nucleotides not matched to a gene: 6. The germline gives CDR1 SGDLS, CDR2 YYNGEE. The CDR3 runs 16 residues. Written as DNA, the CDR3 is TGTGCCAGCAGCGTACGAAGCGGGGGGTATTACAATGAGCAGTTCTTC. It is translated as CASSVRSGGYYNEQFF.

This clone was observed once. The CDR3 region is CASTETGSGNTIYF. The CDR3, as DNA: TGTGCCAGCACCGAGACAGGGTCTGGAAACACCATATATTTT. The J gene is TRBJ1-3, the V gene TRBV5-6; 7 positions match TRBD1. The CDR3 has 14 residues. Trimming at V came to 6 bases and at J to 1 base, leaving 4 bases not matched to a gene. CDR1 SGHDT and CDR2 YYEEEE come from the germline V gene.

Only one count was recorded for this clone. V and J are TRBV10-1 and TRBJ2-3; D is unresolved. Germline V gives CDR1 WNHNN, CDR2 SYGVQD (reference sequence). The V end was cut by 6 bases, the J end by 4 bases, with 17 bases between. The CDR3 consists of 15 residues. DNA for the CDR3: TGCGCCAGCAGCCCGCAAAGCTCAAGGGCAGATACGCAGTATTTT. Protein sequence: CASSPQSSRADTQYF.

This clone was seen once. The chain carries TRBV18 and TRBJ2-3; TRBD1 matches at 8 bases. V shed 2 bases, J shed 0 bases, and the junction held 7 bases outside the gene matches. Germline-derived CDR1 and CDR2 are KGHSH and LQKENI. This CDR3 has 17 residues. The CDR3 spells CASSPMRTGGSTDTQYF. In nucleotides, the CDR3 is TGTGCCAGCTCACCAATGAGAACAGGGGGTAGCACAGATACGCAGTATTTT.

This clone came up a few times. In DNA, the CDR3 is TGTGCCATCAGTGATCCACGACAGGGGGCAGGCTACGAGCAGTACTTC. As protein: CAISDPRQGAGYEQYF. V and J are TRBV10-3 and TRBJ2-7; 10 bases match TRBD1. The CDR3 has 16 amino acids. V lost 3 bases to trimming and J lost 3 bases; unmatched junction nucleotides: 8. From germline, CDR1 is ENHRY and CDR2 SYGVKD.

The CDR3 sequence: CSVQQGSNEKLFF. CDR3 nucleotide sequence: TGCAGCGTACAACAGGGATCTAATGAAAAACTGTTTTTT. The chain couples TRBV29-1 to TRBJ1-4, with a possible D match to TRBD1 (6 bases). The CDR3 is 13 residues long. Trimming stripped 6 bases from V and 3 bases from J, with 11 bases between. Germline values: CDR1 SQVTM, CDR2 ANQGSEA.

The count of this clone is one. V gene TRBV9 combines with J gene TRBJ2-3; the match to TRBD2 covers 7 bases. V shed 3 bases, J shed 2 bases, and the junction held 12 bases outside the gene matches. The CDR3 has 17 residues. Germline V gives CDR1 SGDLS, CDR2 YYNGEE. This CDR3 reads CASSAMRFGGITDTQYF. The CDR3 DNA reads TGTGCCAGCAGCGCGATGAGGTTCGGGGGGATCACAGATACGCAGTATTTT. The full variable domain, rest sourced from reference TRBV9 and TRBJ2-3, is DSGVTQTPKHLITATGQRVTLRCSPRSGDLSVYWYQQSLDQGLQFLIQYYNGEERAKGNILERFSAQQFPDLHSELNLSSLELGDSALYFCASSAMRFGGITDTQYFGPGTRLTVL.

This clone was seen only a few times. The DNA of the CDR3 is TGCGCCAGCAGTGAGTCGGGAAGTTCGAACACTGAAGCTTTCTTT. As protein: CASSESGSSNTEAFF. The chain has TRBV10-1 and TRBJ1-1; D is uncertain. CDR1 is WNHNN and CDR2 is SYGVQD in the germline V gene (reference sequence). This CDR3 comprises 15 residues. The V and J ends lost 0 bases and 1 base respectively, with 9 bases between them.

The rearrangement links TRBV19 to TRBJ2-3; D gene ambiguous. Looked up from germline, CDR1 is LNHDA and CDR2 is SQIVND (reference sequence). CDR3 length equals 13 residues. V lost 4 bases and J 3 bases, leaving 8 bases between the germline ends. CDR3 amino acids: CASSTRLTDTQYF. CDR3 coding DNA: TGTGCCAGTAGTACCCGACTTACAGATACGCAGTATTTT.

The chain couples TRBV9 to TRBJ2-7; D is unclear. Trimming removed 4 bases at V and 5 bases at J, with 13 bases between. The CDR3 runs 13 residues. Germline CDR1 reads SGDLS; CDR2 reads YYNGEE. CDR3 in DNA: TGTGCCAGCAGCCCACTTTCGAAGGACGAGCAGTACTTC. It specifies CASSPLSKDEQYF.

This clone was detected only once. The chain has TRBV29-1 and TRBJ1-2, with TRBD1 matching over 10 bases. The trim removed 2 bases at V and 1 base at J, leaving 4 bases unmatched. Germline loops: CDR1 SQVTM, CDR2 ANQGSEA. This CDR3 region has 15 residues. CDR3 loop: CSVESRDRGNYGYTF. DNA for the CDR3: TGCAGCGTTGAATCCCGGGACAGGGGTAACTATGGCTACACCTTC.

The rearrangement uses TRBV19 and TRBJ1-4; possibly TRBD1 for D (5 bases). The V and J ends lost 8 bases and 2 bases respectively, with 18 bases between them. Germline values: CDR1 LNHDA, CDR2 SQIVND (reference sequence). This CDR3 has 16 amino acids. CDR3 coding DNA: TGTGCCAGTCGCGTGGGGAGGGGAGCGACTAATGAAAAACTGTTTTTT. Its translation: CASRVGRGATNEKLFF.

The V and J genes are TRBV29-1 and TRBJ1-4; D is undetermined. CDR1 is SQVTM, CDR2 ANQGSEA, per germline. There are 14 residues in the CDR3. V was clipped by 5 bases and J by 0 bases, with 10 bases between them. In DNA, the CDR3 is TGCAGCGTTCCGTTGGGCGCAACTAATGAAAAACTGTTTTTT. This encodes CSVPLGATNEKLFF.